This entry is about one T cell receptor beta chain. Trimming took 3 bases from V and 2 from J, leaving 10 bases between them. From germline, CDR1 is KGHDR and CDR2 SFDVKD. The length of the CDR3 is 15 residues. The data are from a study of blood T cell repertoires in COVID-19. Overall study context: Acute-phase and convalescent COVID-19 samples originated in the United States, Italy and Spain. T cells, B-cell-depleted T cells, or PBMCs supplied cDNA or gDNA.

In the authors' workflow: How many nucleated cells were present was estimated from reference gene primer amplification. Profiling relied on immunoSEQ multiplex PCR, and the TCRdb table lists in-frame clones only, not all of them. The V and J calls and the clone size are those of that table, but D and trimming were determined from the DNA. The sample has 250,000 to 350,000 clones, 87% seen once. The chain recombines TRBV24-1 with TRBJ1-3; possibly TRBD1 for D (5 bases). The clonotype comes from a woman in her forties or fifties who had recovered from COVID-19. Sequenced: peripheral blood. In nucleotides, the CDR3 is TGTGCCACCAGTGATCCCGGGACTGCTGGAAACACCATATATTTT. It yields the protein CATSDPGTAGNTIYF.